This paragraph reports one T cell receptor (beta chain). Primers for the PCR totalled 60 Vbeta and 13 Jbeta. Source study methods: There were tens of millions of unique TCR beta chains by a later count, and about 12 million of them were shared. The repertoire was sequenced with immunoSEQ multiplex PCR; TCRdb's copy has only in-frame clones and lacks some. That table supplies the V and J calls and clone size; D and trimming were determined from the DNA. Here the sample spans around 190,000 clones, approximately 82% being singletons. This entry belongs to a study of cytomegalovirus exposure and HLA in healthy donors. The clonotype originates from a girl under 10 years old in good health and CMV-seropositive. Sequenced material: PBMCs.

The CDR3 nucleotides are TGTGCCAGCAGCGTAGACAGAGGGGGTTCCGAGCAGTACTTC. Protein product: CASSVDRGGSEQYF. V and J are TRBV5-4 and TRBJ2-7; maybe TRBD1 (6 bases). With 4 bases removed from V and 6 bases from J, the gap between germline ends came to 17 bases. Looked up from germline, CDR1 is SGHNT and CDR2 is YYREEE (reference sequence). This CDR3 comprises 14 residues.